Listed below are T cell receptor beta chains from one sample, sequenced in a study of blood T cell repertoires in COVID-19. Libraries were prepared by immunoSEQ multiplex PCR; TCRdb keeps only in-frame clonotypes and omits some of them. This sample has roughly 330,000 clones, with approximately 85% found just once. The sample was peripheral blood. The receptors stem from a woman in her forties or fifties with acute or convalescent COVID-19. Each CDR3 is given with its conserved first and last residue. The order of the fields is J gene, clone size, D gene, V gene, CDR3 protein, CDR3 DNA. A D gene is named only where the DNA matches it firmly. Some rows mark clone size as missing; the rest say once, few, many or name a class of expanded clone.

TRBJ1-1	-	-	TRBV30	CAWSQAPGAFF	TGTGCCTGGAGTCAAGCCCCAGGAGCTTTCTTT
TRBJ2-7	-	TRBD2	TRBV9	CASSVVQREDYEQYF	TGTGCCAGCAGCGTAGTTCAGCGGGAGGATTACGAGCAGTACTTC
TRBJ2-3	-	-	TRBV11-2	CASSLPGGDTQYF	TGTGCCAGCAGCTTACCAGGGGGGGATACGCAGTATTTT
TRBJ2-1	once	-	TRBV7-2	CASSLQDRSGEQFF	TGTGCCAGCAGCTTACAGGATCGGTCAGGTGAGCAGTTCTTC
TRBJ1-1	-	TRBD1	TRBV10-3	CAISTPSGTGKGTEAFF	TGTGCCATCAGTACCCCCTCCGGGACAGGGAAGGGCACTGAAGCTTTCTTT
TRBJ2-3	once	-	TRBV6-5	CASNNIGVSDTQYF	TGTGCCAGCAATAATATCGGTGTTAGCGATACGCAGTATTTT
TRBJ2-1	-	TRBD2	TRBV5-4	CASSLRAGGRTEQFF	TGTGCCAGCAGCTTGAGAGCGGGAGGGAGGACTGAGCAGTTCTTC
TRBJ2-7	once	-	TRBV7-2	CASSLGPRGSHYEQYF	TGTGCCAGCAGCTTAGGACCTAGGGGGAGTCACTACGAGCAGTACTTC
TRBJ1-1	-	-	TRBV27	CASSGVAGVRNTEAFF	TGTGCCAGCAGCGGAGTGGCGGGCGTGCGGAACACTGAAGCTTTCTTT
TRBJ2-7	-	TRBD2	TRBV9	CASSPGREAWYEQYF	TGTGCCAGCAGCCCGGGGCGGGAGGCGTGGTACGAGCAGTACTTC
TRBJ2-7	-	-	TRBV11-3	CASSFPRGNYEQYF	TGTGCCAGCAGCTTCCCCAGGGGTAACTACGAGCAGTACTTC
TRBJ1-3	-	-	TRBV7-9	CASSLGGFRNTIYF	TGTGCCAGCAGCCTCGGGGGTTTTAGAAACACCATATATTTT
TRBJ2-1	once	TRBD1	TRBV24-1	CATASRGQGVYNEQFF	TGTGCCACGGCATCCCGGGGACAGGGGGTATACAATGAGCAGTTCTTC
TRBJ2-5	-	TRBD1	TRBV5-4	CASSPRDSQETQYF	TGTGCCAGCAGCCCTCGGGACAGTCAAGAGACCCAGTACTTC
TRBJ1-1	-	-	TRBV10-3	CATRDRINTEAFF	TGTGCCACCAGAGACAGGATTAACACTGAAGCTTTCTTT
TRBJ1-2	once	-	TRBV11-2	CASSSARQPGSYTF	TGTGCCAGCAGTTCAGCCCGACAGCCTGGCAGCTACACCTTC
TRBJ1-2	-	TRBD1	TRBV6-4	CASSPGQGVYGYTF	TGTGCCAGCAGTCCGGGACAGGGAGTCTATGGCTACACCTTC
TRBJ1-2	few	-	TRBV5-1	CASSEGTYGYTF	TGCGCCAGCAGCGAGGGTACCTATGGCTACACCTTC
TRBJ1-1	-	-	TRBV2	CASALGRAGTEAFF	TGTGCCAGCGCGTTGGGCAGGGCCGGGACTGAAGCTTTCTTT
TRBJ1-1	-	TRBD1	TRBV3-1/TRBV3-2	CASSQGQGTTEAFF	TGTGCCAGCAGCCAAGGACAGGGGACCACTGAAGCTTTCTTT
TRBJ2-6	-	-	TRBV7-9	CASSPGGLSAGANVLTF	TGTGCCAGCAGCCCAGGGGGGCTATCTGCTGGGGCCAACGTCCTGACTTTC
TRBJ1-4	-	-	TRBV29-1	CSAGGGGGEKLFF	TGCAGCGCTGGGGGCGGGGGAGGAGAAAAACTGTTTTTT
TRBJ2-5	-	-	TRBV7-9	CASSPLMWRKTQYF	TGTGCCAGCAGCCCTCTGATGTGGAGGAAGACCCAGTACTTC
TRBJ1-1	-	-	TRBV10-2	CASNALGVTEAFF	TGCGCCAGCAACGCTCTCGGGGTCACTGAAGCTTTCTTT
TRBJ1-2	-	-	TRBV5-1	CASSSLTGGNYGYTF	TGCGCCAGCAGCTCACTGACGGGGGGAAACTATGGCTACACCTTC
TRBJ1-6	-	-	TRBV6-1	CASSESHSPLHF	TGTGCCAGCAGTGAGTCTCATTCACCCCTCCACTTT